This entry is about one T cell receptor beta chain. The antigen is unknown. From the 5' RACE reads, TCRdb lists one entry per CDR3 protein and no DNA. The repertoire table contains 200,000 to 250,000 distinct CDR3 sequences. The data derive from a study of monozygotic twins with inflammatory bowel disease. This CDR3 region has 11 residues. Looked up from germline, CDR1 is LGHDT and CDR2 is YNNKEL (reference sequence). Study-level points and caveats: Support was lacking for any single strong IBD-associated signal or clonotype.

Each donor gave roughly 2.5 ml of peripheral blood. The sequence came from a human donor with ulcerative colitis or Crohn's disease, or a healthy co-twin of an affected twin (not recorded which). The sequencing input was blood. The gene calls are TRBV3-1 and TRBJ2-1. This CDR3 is CASSQLVEQFF.